Following are 30 T cell receptor beta chains from one sample sequenced in a study of blood T cell repertoires in COVID-19. Here immunoSEQ multiplex PCR was the method, and the copy in TCRdb shows in-frame clones only, minus some. This table holds about 58,000 clones, 70% to 90% found once. The sequenced material came from peripheral blood. These receptors were obtained from an older woman with active COVID-19.

This sequence joins TRBV18 and TRBJ1-2; D possibly corresponds to TRBD1 (5 bases). Germline loops: CDR1 KGHSH, CDR2 LQKENI. Trimming shortened V by 0 bases and J by 2 bases, and 13 bases separated the two germline ends. The CDR3 is made up of 16 amino acids. The DNA of the CDR3 is TGTGCCAGCTCACCACCCCGACAGCTAACAAACTATGGCTACACCTTC. Translation: CASSPPRQLTNYGYTF.

This clone appeared a few times. The V call is TRBV6-5, the J call TRBJ1-6; 8 positions match TRBD1. The CDR3 totals 15 residues. Germline trimming cut 3 bases from V and 3 bases from J; bases unmatched to any gene: 1. The V gene's germline CDR1 is MNHEY and CDR2 SVGAGI. CDR3 loop: CASSYDRGYNSPLHF. The DNA for the CDR3 is TGTGCCAGCAGTTATGACAGGGGCTATAATTCACCCCTCCACTTT.

The rearrangement links TRBV6-2 or TRBV6-3 to TRBJ1-2, with no clear D. Trimming cost V 6 bases and J 8 bases, with 19 bases left between them. The CDR3 spans 14 residues. Germline V gene sequence: CDR1 MNHEY, CDR2 SVGEGT. CDR3 region: CASSFIWAAWGYTF. The DNA for the CDR3 is TGTGCCAGCAGCTTCATATGGGCCGCTTGGGGCTACACCTTC.

This chain joins TRBV9 and TRBJ1-5; D gene uncertain. From germline, CDR1 is SGDLS and CDR2 YYNGEE. V lost 0 bases and J lost 4, with 11 bases in between. The CDR3 length is 15 residues. The CDR3 bases are TGTGCCAGCAGCGTAGTCCCCGACTCAAATCAGCCCCAGCATTTT. As protein: CASSVVPDSNQPQHF.

This rearrangement joins TRBV12-3 or TRBV12-4 to TRBJ1-2; D gene unclear. V gave up 3 bases and J gave up 8 bases, with 10 bases separating them. The CDR3 contains 12 residues. The CDR3 loop reads CASSLAGYGYTF. As DNA, the CDR3 is TGTGCCAGCAGTTTGGCCGGGTACGGCTACACCTTC.

The genes are TRBV6-5 and TRBJ2-3; 7 positions agree with TRBD1. Germline V gene data show CDR1 as MNHEY and CDR2 as SVGAGI. This CDR3 has 16 residues. After removal of 2 bases from V and 6 bases from J, the junction contained 11 bases not matched to a gene. The CDR3 loop is CASSYTRTGPGDTQYF. CDR3 DNA: TGTGCCAGCAGTTACACAAGGACAGGTCCAGGGGATACGCAGTATTTT.

This sequence joins TRBV7-6 and TRBJ2-2, with D possibly being TRBD1 (5 bases). Germline assignment: CDR1 SGHVS and CDR2 FNYEAQ. V shed 4 bases and J shed 1 base, with 13 bases lying between them. This CDR3 region has 16 residues. CDR3 sequence reads: CASSSPDNLNTGELFF. The CDR3 nucleotides are TGTGCCAGCAGCTCGCCGGACAACCTGAACACCGGGGAGCTGTTTTTT.

The genes are TRBV6-2 or TRBV6-3 and TRBJ1-4; 9 positions agree with TRBD1. After removal of 6 bases from V and 8 bases from J, the junction contained 13 bases not matched to a gene. This CDR3 contains 16 residues. Per the germline V gene, CDR1 is MNHEY and CDR2 is SVGEGT. CDR3 protein: CASSPTGGIVGEKLFF. As DNA, the CDR3 is TGTGCCAGCAGCCCTACAGGGGGCATAGTCGGCGAAAAACTGTTTTTT.

The chain carries TRBV2 and TRBJ1-5, with a possible D match to TRBD1 (6 bases). In germline, CDR1 is SNHLY, CDR2 FYNNEI. V lost 8 bases and J 3 bases, leaving 17 bases between the germline ends. CDR3 length: 15 residues. CDR3 bases: TGTGCCAGCCGGGACAAGTCCTTCTCCAATCAGCCCCAGCATTTT. This codes for CASRDKSFSNQPQHF.

The V gene is TRBV6-1, the J gene TRBJ1-5; D gene unclear. Trimming removed 2 bases at V and 7 bases at J, with 12 bases between. The CDR3 covers 14 residues. Germline V gene data show CDR1 as MNHNS and CDR2 as SASEGT. CDR3 loop: CASSEIGGRQPQHF. The CDR3 region has the DNA TGTGCCAGCAGTGAAATTGGAGGAAGACAGCCCCAGCATTTT.

The chain couples TRBV6-6 to TRBJ2-7; possibly TRBD2 for D (5 bases). V gave up 5 bases and J gave up 1 base, with 6 bases separating them. The CDR3 has 12 amino acids. Germline V CDR1 and CDR2: MNHNY, SVGAGI (reference sequence). The CDR3 coding sequence is TGTGCCAGCAGTGGGGAGTCCTACGAGCAGTACTTC. Encoded protein: CASSGESYEQYF.

The rearrangement links TRBV9 to TRBJ2-2; D gene ambiguous. Germline values: CDR1 SGDLS, CDR2 YYNGEE. V was cut by 0 bases and J by 1 base, with 10 bases left in between. The CDR3 has 16 amino acids. In DNA, the CDR3 is TGTGCCAGCAGCGTAGGGGCAGGCCTGAACACCGGGGAGCTGTTTTTT. As protein: CASSVGAGLNTGELFF.

This chain links TRBV21-1 with TRBJ2-2; the DNA was not compared with TRBD1, the D call given in the table. TRBV21-1 is a pseudogene locus. The CDR3 is made up of 15 amino acids. The CDR3 nucleotides read TGTGCCAGCAGCAAGTACAGGGTGAACACCGGGGAGCTGTTTTTT. Its protein is CASSKYRVNTGELFF.

The chain carries TRBV2 and TRBJ2-5; 9 nucleotides agree with TRBD1. Trimming took 6 bases from V and 5 from J; bases not matched to a gene: 7. The CDR3 consists of 14 residues. The V gene's germline CDR1 is SNHLY and CDR2 FYNNEI. The CDR3 reads CASRLTGGGETQYF. DNA for the CDR3: TGTGCCAGCAGACTAACAGGGGGCGGTGAGACCCAGTACTTC.

V is TRBV5-1 and J is TRBJ2-3; 8 bases align to TRBD1. V lost 4 bases and J lost 1; bases outside the gene matches: 5. CDR3 length equals 15 residues. CDR1 is SGHRS and CDR2 is YFSETQ in the germline V gene. Here the CDR3 reads CASSPDRARTDTQYF. The CDR3 DNA is TGCGCCAGCAGCCCGGACAGGGCCCGCACAGATACGCAGTATTTT.

The gene calls are TRBV7-9 and TRBJ1-4; a weak D match, TRBD1 (6 bases). Germline values: CDR1 SEHNR, CDR2 FQNEAQ (reference sequence). This CDR3 is built from 14 residues. Deletions cut 0 bases from V and 8 bases from J, with 10 bases between. The CDR3 region is CASSLATGLEKLFF. The CDR3 nucleotides read TGTGCCAGCAGCTTAGCCACAGGGCTAGAAAAACTGTTTTTT.

This chain links TRBV3-1 (or the pseudogene TRBV3-2) with TRBJ1-1, with 9 bases lining up with TRBD1. CDR1 and CDR2 from the germline V gene are LGHDT and YNNKEL (reference sequence). The CDR3 contains 15 residues. The ends lost 3 bases at V and 2 bases at J; junction bases unmatched: 4. DNA for the CDR3: TGTGCCAGCAGCCAGACGGGACAGGGAAACACTGAAGCTTTCTTT. It encodes CASSQTGQGNTEAFF.

V usage is TRBV7-2 and J usage is TRBJ1-6, with 9 bases identical to TRBD1. Germline-derived CDR1 and CDR2 are SGHTA and FQGNSA. The CDR3 length is 15 residues. V lost 6 bases and J lost 7; bases outside the gene matches: 7. This chain's CDR3 is CASRLGQGGNSPLHF. Here the CDR3 DNA reads TGTGCCAGCAGGTTGGGACAGGGAGGGAATTCACCCCTCCACTTT.

The CDR3 nucleotides are TGCGCCAGCAGCTTGGGTGAAGGGAGAGGGGAGACCCAGTACTTC. It yields the protein CASSLGEGRGETQYF. The chain recombines TRBV5-1 with TRBJ2-5, with D tentatively TRBD2 (5 bases). This CDR3 has 15 amino acids. V shed 0 bases and J shed 5 bases, with 14 bases lying between them. CDR1 and CDR2 (germline): SGHRS, YFSETQ.

The gene calls are TRBV6-2 or TRBV6-3 and TRBJ2-2; 7 bases match TRBD1. This CDR3 is built from 15 residues. Trimming at V came to 6 bases and at J to 7 bases, leaving 11 bases not matched to a gene. The germline V gene has CDR1 MNHEY and CDR2 SVGEGT. CDR3 region: CASSQPTGYVGELFF. Here the CDR3 DNA reads TGTGCCAGCAGCCAACCGACAGGGTACGTCGGGGAGCTGTTTTTT.

The chain has TRBV4-3 and TRBJ1-2; D perhaps matches TRBD1 (6 bases). V lost 0 bases to trimming and J lost 4 bases, with 12 bases between them. This CDR3 contains 15 residues. The V gene's germline CDR1 is LGHNA and CDR2 YSLEER. The CDR3 loop reads CASSQDLTGSYGYTF. The CDR3 coding sequence is TGCGCCAGCAGCCAAGATTTAACAGGGAGCTATGGCTACACCTTC.

This clone was seen just once. V and J are TRBV29-1 and TRBJ1-1, with no clear D. The CDR3 covers 11 residues. V lost 2 bases and J 8 bases, leaving 9 bases between the germline ends. Germline V gene lookup returns CDR1 SQVTM and CDR2 ANQGSEA. This CDR3 reads CSVESPGEAFF. CDR3 bases: TGCAGCGTTGAAAGCCCGGGAGAAGCTTTCTTT.

The chain is built from TRBV19 and TRBJ1-5, with 8 bases that match TRBD1. J lost 5 bases, V lost 1 base, and 4 bases had no gene match. CDR1 is LNHDA and CDR2 is SQIVND in the germline V gene (reference sequence). The CDR3 sequence is 15 residues long. Written as DNA, the CDR3 is TGTGCCAGTAGTATAGGACAGGGGATCGATCAGCCCCAGCATTTT. Protein: CASSIGQGIDQPQHF.

The rearrangement uses TRBV4-2 and TRBJ2-1; 7 nucleotides line up with TRBD2. Germline CDR1 and CDR2: LGHNA and YNFKEQ. V was pared by 4 bases and J by 0 bases, with 6 bases of the junction left unmatched. The CDR3 extends over 16 amino acids. CDR3 in amino acids: CASSLTGTISYNEQFF. CDR3 coding DNA: TGTGCCAGCAGCCTCACCGGGACTATCTCCTACAATGAGCAGTTCTTC.

The chain has TRBV5-1 and TRBJ2-7; TRBD1 aligns across 9 bases. The CDR3 length is 16 residues. Per the germline V gene, CDR1 is SGHRS and CDR2 is YFSETQ. V was clipped by 3 bases and J by 0 bases; unmatched bases: 7. CDR3 DNA sequence: TGCGCCAGCAGCTCTCACAGGGGGCATGGCTCCTACGAGCAGTACTTC. Residues: CASSSHRGHGSYEQYF.

The chain recombines TRBV7-2 with TRBJ2-1, with 12 bases that match TRBD2. The CDR3 covers 15 residues. V was clipped by 2 bases and J by 6 bases; unmatched bases: 2. Germline-derived CDR1 and CDR2 are SGHTA and FQGNSA. The CDR3 nucleotides are TGTGCCAGCAGCTTATCTAGCGGGGGGGCCAATGAGCAGTTCTTC. Protein product: CASSLSSGGANEQFF.

The CDR3 loop reads CASSIDRGRSTEAFF. CDR3 DNA sequence: TGTGCCAGCAGTATCGACAGGGGGAGGAGCACTGAAGCTTTCTTT. The genes are TRBV6-5 and TRBJ1-1, with 9 bases fitting TRBD1. The V and J ends lost 5 bases and 4 bases, in that order; junction bases with no gene match: 8. Germline V gene sequence: CDR1 MNHEY, CDR2 SVGAGI. There are 15 residues in the CDR3.

V is TRBV4-2 and J is TRBJ2-7; tentatively, D is TRBD1 (7 bases). CDR3 size: 18 residues. Germline V gene data show CDR1 as LGHNA and CDR2 as YNFKEQ. Trimming took off 0 bases at V and 1 base at J, with 19 bases between the two ends. The CDR3 loop reads CASSQDATGPGLSYEQYF. The CDR3 nucleotides are TGTGCCAGCAGCCAAGACGCGACAGGGCCTGGACTATCCTACGAGCAGTACTTC.

The genes are TRBV9 and TRBJ2-7; possibly TRBD2 for D (8 bases). In germline, CDR1 is SGDLS, CDR2 YYNGEE. V was cut by 10 bases and J by 4 bases, with 24 bases left in between. CDR3 length: 15 amino acids. CDR3 bases: TGTGCCCCCGGGGGGGGACAGACCACATATTACGAGCAGTACTTC. It codes for CAPGGGQTTYYEQYF.

In its sample, this clone was seen a few times. This chain links TRBV12-3 or TRBV12-4 with TRBJ2-1; TRBD1 might be the D (8 bases). Trimming pared 5 bases from V and 9 bases from J, leaving 14 bases between. This CDR3 comprises 13 residues. Here the CDR3 reads CASSPTGGVEQFF. CDR3 coding DNA: TGTGCCAGCAGTCCTACAGGGGGGGTTGAGCAGTTCTTC.